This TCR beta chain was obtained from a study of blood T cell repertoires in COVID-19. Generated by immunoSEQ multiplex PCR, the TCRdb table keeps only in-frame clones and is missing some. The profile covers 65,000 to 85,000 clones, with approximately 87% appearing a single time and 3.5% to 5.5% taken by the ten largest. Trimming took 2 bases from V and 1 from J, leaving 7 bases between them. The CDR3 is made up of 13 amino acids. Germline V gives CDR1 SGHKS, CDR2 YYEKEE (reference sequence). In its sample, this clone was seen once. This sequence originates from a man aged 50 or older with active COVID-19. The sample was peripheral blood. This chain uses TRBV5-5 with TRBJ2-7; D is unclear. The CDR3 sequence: CASSLWASYEQYF. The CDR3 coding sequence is TGTGCCAGCAGCTTATGGGCTTCCTACGAGCAGTACTTC.